This T cell receptor (beta chain) was recovered during a study of T cell responses to AZD1222 COVID-19 vaccine. Here immunoSEQ multiplex PCR was the method, and the copy in TCRdb shows in-frame clones only, minus some. The sample yields 150,000 or so clones, roughly nine tenths seen once. Germline V gene sequence: CDR1 MNHEY, CDR2 SVGAGI. This CDR3 spans 15 amino acids. V shed 9 bases and J 0 bases; nucleotides not matched to a gene: 11. Whole-study findings and limits: Spike-spanning, vaccine-associated CD4 TCRs were dominant at 160-218 and 743-854. Most donors were white British, females outnumbered males, and clonal diversity was possibly underestimated.

Comments on this clone: Its target is not known.

The source is an adult in good health. This chain connects TRBV6-5 to TRBJ2-7, with 7 bases that match TRBD2. The input for sequencing was peripheral blood, taken on day 0 of AZD1222 vaccination. CDR3 DNA sequence: TGTGCCAGTTCACTGGGTCCTAGCGGCTCCTACGAGCAGTACTTC. Its protein product is CASSLGPSGSYEQYF.